The source of this T cell receptor beta chain is a study of T cells in Graves' hyperthyroidism and ophthalmopathy. Regarding the study as a whole: Among clonotypes expanded in thyroid above 0.001, most were also found in blood. A model of 13 V-J features distinguished ophthalmopathy from stable hyperthyroidism.

This CDR3 region has 13 residues. The ends were cut back, 3 bases at V and 13 bases at J, with 16 bases in the middle. This clonotype was counted ten times or more. What it recognizes is unknown. The investigators amplified TCR beta CDR3 regions from RNA transcripts. During a first-round RT-PCR of the TCR CDR3, the HTBI primer set was used. Using its own MiXCR run on the multiplex PCR reads, TCRdb lists one record per CDR3 protein. Of around 290,000 distinct CDR3 sequences in the sample, over 15% were seen once. Fresh peripheral blood, 8 to 10 ml, was the source of the PBMCs. Specimen: blood. The source is a woman in her fifties or sixties with Graves' ophthalmopathy. J is TRBJ2-1 and V is TRBV12-3 or TRBV12-4; no reliable D call. The CDR3 is CASSLDRQRVQFF. CDR3 bases: TGTGCCAGCAGTTTGGATCGTCAAAGGGTCCAGTTCTTC.